This T cell receptor (beta chain) was identified during a study of T cells in localized non-small cell lung cancer. The study's findings and limits: Uninvolved nearby lung showed the greatest T cell clonality, exceeding that found in tumor. Overall survival was longer when the density of T cells in the blood was higher. There were a median 57 of the top 100 tumor clones appearing in adjacent lung.

Trimming removed 0 bases from V and 8 bases from J, with 10 bases in between. This CDR3 has 14 amino acids. Germline V gene lookup returns CDR1 SEHNR and CDR2 FQNEAQ (reference sequence). Concerning this clone itself: Its specificity is unknown.

Only in-frame clones appear in the TCRdb table, and some are missing; sequencing was by immunoSEQ multiplex PCR. The profile covers approximately 43,000 clones, with roughly 90% appearing a single time and 2.6% taken by the ten largest. This chain links TRBV7-9 with TRBJ1-4; maybe TRBD1 (6 bases). The TCR originated in a female donor of 60 years or more with stage I squamous cell lung carcinoma. The sample in question was peripheral blood, obtained before any cancer treatment. CDR3 sequence: CASSLAQGEEKLFF. The CDR3 DNA follows: TGTGCCAGCAGCTTAGCACAGGGTGAGGAAAAACTGTTTTTT.